This T cell receptor (beta chain) was recovered during a study of blood T cells in healthy people across ages. This CDR3 is built from 17 residues. Deletions cut 4 bases from V and 2 bases from J, with 19 bases between. Germline V gene lookup returns CDR1 MNHNY and CDR2 SVGAGI (reference sequence). The authors ran a second PCR of about 7 to 11 cycles using a sample-barcoded 5' primer and a J-beta primer mix. A single record per CDR3 protein comes from TCRdb applying MiXCR to the 5' RACE reads. The sample contains some 790,000 distinct CDR3 sequences, 29% of which appear only once. This clonotype was seen only a few times.

The chain carries TRBV6-6 and TRBJ2-3, with D maybe TRBD2 (7 bases). The receptor comes from an elderly woman in good health. Sequenced sample: blood. The CDR3 loop is CASSSRGGGGNTDTQYF. The DNA for the CDR3 is TGTGCCAGCAGTTCCCGAGGGGGGGGCGGTAACACAGATACGCAGTATTTT.